The 21 T cell receptor beta chains below come from one sample, sequenced in a study of T cells in tuberculosis. Measured with immunoSEQ multiplex PCR; TCRdb has only the in-frame clones, and not every one. The table shows tens of thousands of clones, with 95% occurring only once. Source material: PBMCs. These receptors were taken from a donor aged 10-35 years with latent tuberculosis or without tuberculosis infection.

This chain connects TRBV14 to TRBJ1-1; 8 positions match TRBD1. The germline V gene encodes CDR1 SGHDN and CDR2 FVKESK. The CDR3 runs to 20 residues. V lost 2 bases and J lost 1; bases outside the gene matches: 18. CDR3 nucleotide sequence: TGTGCCAGCAGCCAATTAAAATTGCAGGGGGCCCTTCCTTGGAACACTGAAGCTTTCTTT. This gives the protein CASSQLKLQGALPWNTEAFF.

The V gene is TRBV7-2, the J gene TRBJ2-1; 10 bases map to TRBD1. Germline loops: CDR1 SGHTA, CDR2 FQGNSA. The V and J ends lost 5 bases and 2 bases, in that order; junction bases with no gene match: 3. This CDR3 region has 15 residues. CDR3 in amino acids: CASSQGQGPYNEQFF. CDR3 sequence (DNA): TGTGCCAGCAGCCAGGGACAGGGGCCCTACAATGAGCAGTTCTTC.

The rearrangement uses TRBV5-1 and TRBJ1-2; 8 bases map to TRBD1. J gave up 8 bases and V 1 base, and 10 bases lay outside the gene matches. The CDR3 has 15 residues. CDR1 SGHRS and CDR2 YFSETQ come from the germline V gene. The DNA of the CDR3 is TGCGCCAGCAGCTTGCAGGGGGCGAAACTGGACGGCTACACCTTC. The encoded protein is CASSLQGAKLDGYTF.

The gene calls are TRBV14 and TRBJ1-5, with a possible D match to TRBD1 (5 bases). This CDR3 is 14 amino acids long. V dropped 1 base and J dropped 11 bases, with 15 bases sitting between them. The V gene's germline CDR1 is SGHDN and CDR2 FVKESK. The CDR3 bases are TGTGCCAGCAGCCAAGGCTTGCGAGGGGAGGCCCAGCATTTT. Translated, it gives CASSQGLRGEAQHF.

The chain carries TRBV7-9 and TRBJ2-7; 8 bases are shared with TRBD1. The CDR3 loop spans 15 amino acids. The germline gives CDR1 SEHNR, CDR2 FQNEAQ (reference sequence). After removal of 5 bases from V and 5 bases from J, the junction contained 11 bases not matched to a gene. The CDR3 here is CASSPQTGDWDEQYF. CDR3 DNA: TGTGCCAGCAGCCCCCAGACAGGGGATTGGGACGAGCAGTACTTC.

This rearrangement joins TRBV7-2 to TRBJ1-5; D is possibly TRBD1 (5 bases). CDR1 and CDR2 (germline): SGHTA, FQGNSA. Deletions cut 8 bases from V and 4 bases from J, with 12 bases between. The CDR3 consists of 13 residues. The CDR3 protein is CASGQGPNQPQHF. The DNA of the CDR3 is TGTGCCAGCGGGCAGGGCCCTAATCAGCCCCAGCATTTT.

The chain joins TRBV7-2 to TRBJ1-6; D gene uncertain. This CDR3 comprises 13 residues. Germline V gene sequence: CDR1 SGHTA, CDR2 FQGNSA. V lost 4 bases to trimming and J lost 7 bases, with 8 bases between them. The CDR3 nucleotides are TGTGCCAGCAGCTGGGCCGAAAATTCACCCCTCCACTTT. This translates into CASSWAENSPLHF.

This clone came up once. The chain combines TRBV7-2 with TRBJ2-2; 7 positions agree with TRBD2. Germline-derived CDR1 and CDR2 are SGHTA and FQGNSA. With 2 bases clipped from V and 3 bases from J, the junction kept 3 bases outside the gene matches. The CDR3 covers 15 residues. In nucleotides, the CDR3 is TGTGCCAGCAGCTTATACGGGGGGTACACCGGGGAGCTGTTTTTT. Residues: CASSLYGGYTGELFF.

The rearrangement links TRBV7-6 to TRBJ2-5, with TRBD1 as a possible D gene (5 bases). The CDR3 has 14 residues. The germline CDR1 and CDR2 sequences are SGHVS and FNYEAQ. V was shortened by 3 bases and J by 2 bases, with 10 bases between the two germline ends. CDR3 protein: CASSFRRTQETQYF. CDR3 nucleotides: TGTGCCAGCAGCTTCAGACGGACACAAGAGACCCAGTACTTC.

The CDR3 protein is CASSYGSGGEQYF. CDR3 bases: TGTGCCAGCAGTTACGGGTCGGGAGGCGAGCAGTACTTC. The rearrangement joins TRBV6-5 to TRBJ2-7; TRBD2 matches 7 bases. This CDR3 has 13 amino acids. J gave up 6 bases and V 2 bases, and 4 bases lay outside the gene matches. Germline CDR1 MNHEY, CDR2 SVGAGI.

The chain carries TRBV27 and TRBJ1-6, with TRBD1 matching 7 bases. The CDR3 covers 16 residues. V dropped 5 bases and J dropped 0; count of bases not matched to a gene: 4. Germline V gene data show CDR1 as MNHEY and CDR2 as SMNVEV (reference sequence). CDR3 DNA sequence: TGTGCCAGCAGTCCGCGACAGGGCTCCTATAATTCACCCCTCCACTTT. It translates to CASSPRQGSYNSPLHF.

V gene TRBV12-5 combines with J gene TRBJ2-1; a possible D gene is TRBD2 (6 bases). The CDR3 runs to 15 residues. V was shortened by 6 bases and J by 0 bases, with 12 bases between the two germline ends. Germline assignment: CDR1 LGHNT and CDR2 FRNRAP. CDR3 protein: CASGMGLHSYNEQFF. The CDR3 coding sequence is TGTGCTAGTGGCATGGGACTCCACTCCTACAATGAGCAGTTCTTC.

The genes are TRBV27 and TRBJ1-2; possible D gene TRBD1, 5 bases. V was shortened by 6 bases and J by 4 bases, with 15 bases between the two germline ends. Germline lookup yields CDR1 MNHEY and CDR2 SMNVEV (reference sequence). CDR3 length: 14 residues. The CDR3 sequence: CASRVKTDLYGYTF. The CDR3 coding sequence is TGTGCCAGCAGAGTCAAGACAGACCTCTATGGCTACACCTTC.

Only a few counts were recorded for this clone. In DNA, the CDR3 is TGTGCCAGCAAGACCCGGGACTCTGACTATGGCTACACCTTC. This translates into CASKTRDSDYGYTF. The chain has TRBV6-6 and TRBJ1-2, with a weak D call TRBD1 (5 bases). Germline-derived CDR1 and CDR2 are MNHNY and SVGAGI (reference sequence). This CDR3 contains 14 residues. Trimming removed 7 bases from V and 3 bases from J, with 15 bases in between.

The V gene is TRBV6-1, the J gene TRBJ1-2; the match to TRBD1 covers 8 bases. The CDR3 is 15 residues long. From germline, CDR1 is MNHNS and CDR2 SASEGT. J gave up 2 bases and V 0 bases, and 2 bases lay outside the gene matches. Here the CDR3 reads CASSEAHRGNYGYTF. In DNA form, the CDR3 reads TGTGCCAGCAGTGAAGCGCACAGGGGGAACTATGGCTACACCTTC.

The rearrangement links TRBV19 to TRBJ1-5, with D possibly being TRBD1 (5 bases). The CDR3 loop spans 17 amino acids. The germline V and J ends were trimmed by 5 bases and 4 bases, with 21 bases remaining between them. The germline V gene encodes CDR1 LNHDA and CDR2 SQIVND (reference sequence). The CDR3 region is CASSFGTPGGSNQPQHF. DNA of the CDR3: TGTGCCAGTAGTTTCGGGACCCCGGGAGGATCAAATCAGCCCCAGCATTTT.

V usage is TRBV7-8 and J usage is TRBJ2-1, with TRBD2 as a possible D gene (7 bases). CDR3 length: 17 amino acids. Trimming pared 0 bases from V and 4 bases from J, leaving 16 bases between. CDR1 is SGHVS, CDR2 FQNEAQ, per germline. The DNA of the CDR3 is TGTGCCAGCAGCTTAGCGGCAACGGGGAGGGGGTACAATGAGCAGTTCTTC. Amino acids: CASSLAATGRGYNEQFF.

The rearrangement joins TRBV5-8 to TRBJ1-2; 7 nucleotides line up with TRBD1. Germline-derived CDR1 and CDR2 are SGHTS and YDEGEE. With V trimmed by 5 bases and J by 4 bases, 8 bases remained unmatched. The CDR3 has 14 residues. The CDR3 DNA reads TGTGCCAGCAGTTATGACAGGGCGGCCTATGGCTACACCTTC. This encodes CASSYDRAAYGYTF.

V and J are TRBV15 and TRBJ2-1, with TRBD2 matching 9 bases. The CDR3 loop spans 20 amino acids. CDR1 and CDR2 (germline): LNHNV, YYDKDF (reference sequence). J gave up 6 bases and V 3 bases, and 21 bases lay outside the gene matches. In DNA, the CDR3 is TGTGCCACCAGCAGTAAAAGGGGAAATAGCGGGGGTCCCAAATCCAATGAGCAGTTCTTC. This sequence encodes CATSSKRGNSGGPKSNEQFF.

The chain joins TRBV6-4 to TRBJ2-1, with 8 bases lining up with TRBD2. The CDR3 loop spans 14 amino acids. J was trimmed by 4 bases and V by 10 bases; bases with no gene match: 9. The germline V gene has CDR1 MRHNA and CDR2 SNTAGT. The CDR3 is CATRAGESYNEQFF. The CDR3 DNA reads as TGTGCCACCCGAGCGGGGGAGTCGTACAATGAGCAGTTCTTC.

The gene calls are TRBV11-3 and TRBJ1-1, with 7 bases fitting TRBD1. This CDR3 spans 19 amino acids. Trimming took 1 base from V and 0 from J; bases not matched to a gene: 14. Germline V gene lookup returns CDR1 SGHNT and CDR2 YENEEA. CDR3 nucleotides: TGTGCCAGCAGCTTAGTAGTTTATGTCGTGGGACAGCTGAACACTGAAGCTTTCTTT. Encoded protein: CASSLVVYVVGQLNTEAFF.